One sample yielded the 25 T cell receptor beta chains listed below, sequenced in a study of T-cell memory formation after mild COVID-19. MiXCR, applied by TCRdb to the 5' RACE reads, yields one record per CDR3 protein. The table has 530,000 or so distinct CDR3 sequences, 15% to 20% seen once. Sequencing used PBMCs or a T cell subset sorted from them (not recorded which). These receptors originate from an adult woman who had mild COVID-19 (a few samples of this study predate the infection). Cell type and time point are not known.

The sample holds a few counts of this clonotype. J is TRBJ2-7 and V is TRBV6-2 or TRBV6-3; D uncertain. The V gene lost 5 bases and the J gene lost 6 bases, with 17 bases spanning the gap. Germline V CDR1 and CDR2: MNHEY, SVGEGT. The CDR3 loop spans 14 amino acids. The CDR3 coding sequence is TGTGCCAGCAGTCCTTCCAGAACCCTTGTCGAGCAGTACTTC. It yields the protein CASSPSRTLVEQYF.

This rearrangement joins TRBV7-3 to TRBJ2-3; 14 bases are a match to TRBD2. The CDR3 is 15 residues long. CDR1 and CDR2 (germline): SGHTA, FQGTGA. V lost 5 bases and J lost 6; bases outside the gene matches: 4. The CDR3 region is CASSTGLAGEDTQYF. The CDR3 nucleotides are TGTGCCAGCAGCACGGGACTAGCGGGAGAGGATACGCAGTATTTT.

CDR3 bases: TGCAGTGCTCCCGGGACTAGTTGGTACAATGAGCAGTTCTTC. Protein: CSAPGTSWYNEQFF. V usage is TRBV20-1 and J usage is TRBJ2-1; 8 positions match TRBD2. The CDR3 consists of 14 residues. J lost 4 bases, V lost 5 bases, and 7 bases had no gene match. The germline V gene encodes CDR1 DFQATT and CDR2 SNEGSKA (reference sequence).

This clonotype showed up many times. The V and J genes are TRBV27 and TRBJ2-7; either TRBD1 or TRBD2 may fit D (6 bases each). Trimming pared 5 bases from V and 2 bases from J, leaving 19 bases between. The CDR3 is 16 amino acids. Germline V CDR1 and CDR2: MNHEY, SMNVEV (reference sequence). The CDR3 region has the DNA TGTGCCAGCAGTCCCCCGGGGGCCGACCCAACCTACGAGCAGTACTTC. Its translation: CASSPPGADPTYEQYF.

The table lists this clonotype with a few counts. The CDR3 DNA is TGTGCCTGGAGTGTTCGAGGGAGAGTGCCCGGGGAGCTGTTTTTT. Translated: CAWSVRGRVPGELFF. The chain is built from TRBV30 and TRBJ2-2, with D tentatively TRBD2 (5 bases). Germline V CDR1 and CDR2: GTSNPN, SVGIG (reference sequence). The length of the CDR3 is 15 residues. V was clipped by 0 bases and J by 6 bases, with 14 bases between them.

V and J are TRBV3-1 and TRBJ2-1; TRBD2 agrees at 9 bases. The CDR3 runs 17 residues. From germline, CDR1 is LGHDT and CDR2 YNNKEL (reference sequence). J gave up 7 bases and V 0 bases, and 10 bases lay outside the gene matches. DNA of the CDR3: TGTGCCAGCAGCCAAGATATTAGAAGCGGGGGGAGGAATGAGCAGTTCTTC. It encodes CASSQDIRSGGRNEQFF.

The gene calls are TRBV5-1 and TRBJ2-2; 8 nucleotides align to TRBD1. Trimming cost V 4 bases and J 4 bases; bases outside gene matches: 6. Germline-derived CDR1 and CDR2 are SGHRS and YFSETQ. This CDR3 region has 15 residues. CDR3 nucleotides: TGCGCCAGCAGCACCAGGGGGCGCGGCACCGGGGAGCTGTTTTTT. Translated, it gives CASSTRGRGTGELFF.

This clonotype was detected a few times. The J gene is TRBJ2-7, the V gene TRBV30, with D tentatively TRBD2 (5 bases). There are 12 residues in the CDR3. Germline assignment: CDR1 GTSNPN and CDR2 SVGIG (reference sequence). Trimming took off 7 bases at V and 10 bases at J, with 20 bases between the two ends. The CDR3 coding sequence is TGTGCCTCCAAAGGTCGGGGAAGAGCACAGTACTTC. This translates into CASKGRGRAQYF.

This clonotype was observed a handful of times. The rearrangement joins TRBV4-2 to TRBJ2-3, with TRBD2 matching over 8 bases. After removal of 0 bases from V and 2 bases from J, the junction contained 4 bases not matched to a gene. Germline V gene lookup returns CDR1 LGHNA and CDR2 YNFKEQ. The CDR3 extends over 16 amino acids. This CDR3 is CASSQEVAGLTDTQYF. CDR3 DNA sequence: TGTGCCAGCAGCCAAGAGGTAGCGGGACTCACAGATACGCAGTATTTT.

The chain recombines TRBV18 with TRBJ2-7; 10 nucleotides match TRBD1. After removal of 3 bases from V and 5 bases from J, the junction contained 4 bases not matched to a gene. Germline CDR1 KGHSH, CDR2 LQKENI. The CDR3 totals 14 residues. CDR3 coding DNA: TGTGCCAGCTCACCTAGGACAGGGGGGGACGAGCAGTACTTC. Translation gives CASSPRTGGDEQYF. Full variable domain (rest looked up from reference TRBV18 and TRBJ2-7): NAGVMQNPRHLVRRRGQEARLRCSPMKGHSHVYWYRQLPEEGLKFMVYLQKENIIDESGMPKERFSAEFPKEGPSILRIQQVVRGDSAAYFCASSPRTGGDEQYFGPGTRLTVT.

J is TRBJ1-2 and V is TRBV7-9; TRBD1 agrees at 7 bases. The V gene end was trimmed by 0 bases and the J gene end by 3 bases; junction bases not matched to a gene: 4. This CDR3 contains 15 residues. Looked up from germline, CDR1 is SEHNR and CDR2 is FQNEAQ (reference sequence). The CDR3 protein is CASSLARTGDYGYTF. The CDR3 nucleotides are TGTGCCAGCAGCTTAGCCCGAACAGGGGACTATGGCTACACCTTC.

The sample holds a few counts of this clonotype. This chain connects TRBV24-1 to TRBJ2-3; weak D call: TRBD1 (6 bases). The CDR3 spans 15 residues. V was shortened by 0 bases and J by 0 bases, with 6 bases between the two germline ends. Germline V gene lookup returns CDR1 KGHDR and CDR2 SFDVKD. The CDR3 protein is CATSDLTGSTDTQYF. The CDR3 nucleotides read TGTGCCACCAGTGATTTGACAGGGAGCACAGATACGCAGTATTTT.

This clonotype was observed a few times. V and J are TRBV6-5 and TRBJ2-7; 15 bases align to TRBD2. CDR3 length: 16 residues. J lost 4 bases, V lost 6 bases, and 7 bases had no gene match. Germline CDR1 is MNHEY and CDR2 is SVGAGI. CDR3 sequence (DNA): TGTGCCAGCAGACTTGGGACTAGCGGGAGGAATTACGAGCAGTACTTC. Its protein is CASRLGTSGRNYEQYF.

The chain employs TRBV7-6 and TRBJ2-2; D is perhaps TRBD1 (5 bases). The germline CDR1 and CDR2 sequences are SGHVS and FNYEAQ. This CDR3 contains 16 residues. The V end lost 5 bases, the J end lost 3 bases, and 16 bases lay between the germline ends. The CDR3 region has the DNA TGTGCCAGCAGCGCGTCCCCAAGGGGTTACACCGGGGAGCTGTTTTTT. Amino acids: CASSASPRGYTGELFF.

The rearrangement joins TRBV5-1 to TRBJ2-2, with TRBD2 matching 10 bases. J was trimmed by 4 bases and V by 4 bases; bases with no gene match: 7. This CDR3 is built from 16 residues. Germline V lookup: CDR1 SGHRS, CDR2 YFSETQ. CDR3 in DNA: TGCGCCAGCAGCCAAACTTCTAGCGGGGGCACCGGGGAGCTGTTTTTT. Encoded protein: CASSQTSSGGTGELFF.

CDR3 loop: CASSYGLVDTF. The CDR3 region has the DNA TGTGCCAGCAGTTACGGGCTGGTGGACACCTTC. The J gene is TRBJ1-2, the V gene TRBV6-2 or TRBV6-3; D not resolved. Germline V gene sequence: CDR1 MNHEY, CDR2 SVGEGT. CDR3 length equals 11 residues. The V gene lost 2 bases and the J gene lost 12 bases, with 10 bases spanning the gap.

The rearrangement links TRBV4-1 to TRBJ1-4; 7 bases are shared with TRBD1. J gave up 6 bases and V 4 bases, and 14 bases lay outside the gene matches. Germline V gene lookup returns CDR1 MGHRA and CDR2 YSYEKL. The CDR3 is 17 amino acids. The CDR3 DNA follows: TGCGCCAGCAGCCCAATCTCAGGGGGAATCACATATGAAAAACTGTTTTTT. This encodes CASSPISGGITYEKLFF.

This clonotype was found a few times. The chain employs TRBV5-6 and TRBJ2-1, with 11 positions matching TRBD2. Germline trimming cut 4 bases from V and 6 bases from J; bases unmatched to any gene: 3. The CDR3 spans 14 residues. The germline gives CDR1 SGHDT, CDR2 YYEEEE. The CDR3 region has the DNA TGTGCCAGCAGCCCGGGACTAGCGGCCAATGAGCAGTTCTTC. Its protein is CASSPGLAANEQFF.

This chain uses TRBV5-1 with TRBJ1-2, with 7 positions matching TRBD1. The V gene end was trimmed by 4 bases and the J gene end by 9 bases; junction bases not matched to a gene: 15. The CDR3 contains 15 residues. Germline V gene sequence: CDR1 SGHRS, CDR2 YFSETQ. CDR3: CASSPQPGTANRYTF. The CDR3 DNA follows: TGCGCCAGCAGCCCCCAGCCCGGGACAGCCAACCGCTACACCTTC. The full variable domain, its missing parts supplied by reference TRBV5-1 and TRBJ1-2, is KAGVTQTPRYLIKTRGQQVTLSCSPISGHRSVSWYQQTPGQGLQFLFEYFSETQRNKGNFPGRFSGRQFSNSRSEMNVSTLELGDSALYLCASSPQPGTANRYTFGSGTRLTVV.

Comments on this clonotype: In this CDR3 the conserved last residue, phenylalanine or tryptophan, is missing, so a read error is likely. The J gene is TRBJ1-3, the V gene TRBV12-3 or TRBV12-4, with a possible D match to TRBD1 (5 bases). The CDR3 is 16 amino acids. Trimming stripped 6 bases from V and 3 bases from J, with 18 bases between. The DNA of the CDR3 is TGTGCCAGCAGGACCCGGACACTCTGGATTGGAAACACCATATATCTT. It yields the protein CASRTRTLWIGNTIYL.

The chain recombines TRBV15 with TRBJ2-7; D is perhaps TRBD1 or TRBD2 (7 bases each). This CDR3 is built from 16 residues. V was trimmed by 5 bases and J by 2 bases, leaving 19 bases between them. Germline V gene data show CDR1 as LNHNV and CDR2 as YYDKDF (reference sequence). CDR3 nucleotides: TGTGCCACCAGCGAAGGGGGGAGGGACAGTCCCTACGAGCAGTACTTC. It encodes CATSEGGRDSPYEQYF.

The CDR3 loop reads CASSMEGDQPQHF. CDR3 nucleotide sequence: TGTGCCAGTAGTATGGAGGGGGATCAGCCCCAGCATTTT. This rearrangement joins TRBV19 to TRBJ1-5; TRBD1 is a possible D gene (6 bases). The CDR3 runs 13 residues. Trimming pared 3 bases from V and 5 bases from J, leaving 8 bases between. Germline V CDR1 and CDR2: LNHDA, SQIVND (reference sequence).

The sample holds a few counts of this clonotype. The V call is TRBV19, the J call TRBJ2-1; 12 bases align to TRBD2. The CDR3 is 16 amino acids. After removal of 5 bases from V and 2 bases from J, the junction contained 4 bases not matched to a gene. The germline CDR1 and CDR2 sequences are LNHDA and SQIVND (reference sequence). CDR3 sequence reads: CASSALAGGAYNEQFF. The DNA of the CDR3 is TGTGCCAGTAGTGCACTAGCGGGGGGCGCCTACAATGAGCAGTTCTTC. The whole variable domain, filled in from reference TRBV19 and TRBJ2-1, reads DGGITQSPKYLFRKEGQNVTLSCEQNLNHDAMYWYRQDPGQGLRLIYYSQIVNDFQKGDIAEGYSVSREKKESFPLTVTSAQKNPTAFYLCASSALAGGAYNEQFFGPGTRLTVL.

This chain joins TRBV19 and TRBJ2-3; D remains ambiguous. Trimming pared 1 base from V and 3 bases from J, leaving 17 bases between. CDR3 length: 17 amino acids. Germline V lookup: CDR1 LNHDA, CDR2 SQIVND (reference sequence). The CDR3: CASSIGLWGTHTDTQYF. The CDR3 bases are TGTGCCAGTAGTATAGGCCTCTGGGGTACACATACAGATACGCAGTATTTT.

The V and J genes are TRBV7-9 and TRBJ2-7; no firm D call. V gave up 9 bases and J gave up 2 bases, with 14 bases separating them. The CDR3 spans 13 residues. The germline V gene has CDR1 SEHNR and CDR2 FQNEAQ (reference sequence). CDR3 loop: CASFDGDTYEQYF. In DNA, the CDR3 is TGTGCCAGTTTCGACGGTGACACCTACGAGCAGTACTTC. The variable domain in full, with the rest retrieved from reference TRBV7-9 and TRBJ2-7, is DTGVSQNPRHKITKRGQNVTFRCDPISEHNRLYWYRQTLGQGPEFLTYFQNEAQLEKSRLLSDRFSAERPKGSFSTLEIQRTEQGDSAMYLCASFDGDTYEQYFGPGTRLTVT.